This passage covers 24 T cell receptor beta chains from one sample sequenced in a study of cytomegalovirus exposure and HLA in healthy donors. The study ran its PCR with 60 Vbeta and 13 Jbeta primers. Sequencing used immunoSEQ multiplex PCR; TCRdb keeps in-frame clones, though not all of them. The table lists around 130,000 clones, about 79% of them singletons, with 2% to 3% in the top ten. The sample consisted of PBMCs. The source of these receptors is a middle-aged man in good health and CMV-seronegative.

The rearrangement uses TRBV5-1 and TRBJ1-1; 8 bases fit TRBD1. Losses at the gene ends were 4 bases for V and 5 bases for J; bases not matched to a gene: 7. CDR3 size: 14 residues. Germline V lookup: CDR1 SGHRS, CDR2 YFSETQ. This CDR3 reads CASSQGQGGTEAFF. The CDR3 DNA reads as TGCGCCAGCAGCCAAGGACAGGGAGGGACTGAAGCTTTCTTT.

The rearrangement links TRBV12-5 to TRBJ2-7; TRBD1 is a possible D gene (5 bases). Germline V gene lookup returns CDR1 LGHNT and CDR2 FRNRAP. V was shortened by 1 base and J by 6 bases, with 10 bases between the two germline ends. The CDR3 is 13 amino acids. CDR3 DNA sequence: TGTGCTAGTGGTTTGGGCAGGGTCGGCGAGCAGTACTTC. Translation gives CASGLGRVGEQYF.

This clone appeared a single time. The gene calls are TRBV5-1 and TRBJ2-1; TRBD1 might be the D (6 bases). Germline loops: CDR1 SGHRS, CDR2 YFSETQ. The CDR3 contains 15 residues. V lost 0 bases and J lost 4, with 11 bases in between. CDR3 in amino acids: CASSLETGLYNEQFF. CDR3 DNA: TGCGCCAGCAGCTTGGAGACAGGCCTATACAATGAGCAGTTCTTC.

The chain links TRBV9 to TRBJ1-1; 7 positions match TRBD1. Germline CDR1 SGDLS, CDR2 YYNGEE. The V segment lost 0 bases and the J segment 11 bases; nucleotides outside the gene matches: 10. This CDR3 comprises 14 residues. The CDR3 spells CASSVGKTGPGAFF. The DNA of the CDR3 is TGTGCCAGCAGCGTAGGAAAGACAGGGCCGGGGGCTTTCTTT.

This chain uses TRBV4-3 with TRBJ1-5; tentative D call: TRBD1 (6 bases). V lost 0 bases and J 3 bases, leaving 9 bases between the germline ends. The CDR3 totals 15 residues. The germline CDR1 and CDR2 sequences are LGHNA and YSLEER. The DNA for the CDR3 is TGCGCCAGCAGCCAAGATTACAGGGCCAATCAGCCCCAGCATTTT. This sequence encodes CASSQDYRANQPQHF.

The CDR3 is CASSLGSNYGYTF. The CDR3 DNA sequence: TGTGCCAGCAGCTTGGGGAGTAACTATGGCTACACCTTC. This chain connects TRBV5-6 to TRBJ1-2; unclear D gene. This CDR3 is built from 13 residues. In germline, CDR1 is SGHDT, CDR2 YYEEEE. V lost 0 bases to trimming and J lost 1 base, with 4 bases between them.

The rearrangement joins TRBV5-1 to TRBJ2-5; possible D gene TRBD1, 6 bases. V was cut by 0 bases and J by 4 bases, with 13 bases left in between. Germline V CDR1 and CDR2: SGHRS, YFSETQ. The CDR3 length is 15 residues. The CDR3 here is CASSLVGGRGETQYF. CDR3 nucleotide sequence: TGCGCCAGCAGCTTGGTTGGGGGCAGAGGAGAGACCCAGTACTTC.

The chain links TRBV18 to TRBJ2-7; the D gene is possibly TRBD1 (6 bases). The CDR3 contains 14 residues. V dropped 2 bases and J dropped 3 bases, with 11 bases sitting between them. Germline V lookup: CDR1 KGHSH, CDR2 LQKENI. CDR3 in amino acids: CASSPGTRGYEQYF. The CDR3 DNA follows: TGTGCCAGCTCACCAGGGACAAGAGGCTACGAGCAGTACTTC.

The rearrangement uses TRBV11-2 and TRBJ1-1; 7 bases agree with TRBD1. With V trimmed by 1 base and J by 2 bases, 7 bases remained unmatched. CDR1 is SGHAT, CDR2 FQNNGV, per germline. CDR3 length: 16 residues. The CDR3 is CASSLGRGQRNTEAFF. CDR3 coding DNA: TGTGCCAGCAGCTTAGGCCGGGGACAGAGAAACACTGAAGCTTTCTTT.

V gene TRBV7-2 combines with J gene TRBJ1-5; D not resolved. This CDR3 is 13 amino acids long. The germline gives CDR1 SGHTA, CDR2 FQGNSA. Deletions cut 2 bases from V and 7 bases from J, with 9 bases between. DNA of the CDR3: TGTGCCAGCAGCTTAAGCAGAGGCCAGCCCCAGCATTTT. Residues: CASSLSRGQPQHF.

The chain links TRBV5-6 to TRBJ1-1; a possible D gene is TRBD1 (5 bases). The CDR3 is 15 residues long. V was clipped by 4 bases and J by 2 bases, with 15 bases between them. Germline CDR1 SGHDT, CDR2 YYEEEE. Written as DNA, the CDR3 is TGTGCCAGCAGCCCTTTTTGGGGCTTAAACACTGAAGCTTTCTTT. Amino acids: CASSPFWGLNTEAFF.

This clone has only a few counts. The rearrangement links TRBV10-3 to TRBJ1-1; TRBD1 agrees at 7 bases. Germline assignment: CDR1 ENHRY and CDR2 SYGVKD. The CDR3 is 13 residues long. This chain's CDR3 is CAVGTAINTEAFF. CDR3 DNA: TGTGCGGTGGGGACAGCTATAAACACTGAAGCTTTCTTT.

This rearrangement joins TRBV7-7 to TRBJ1-6; a possible D gene is TRBD1 (6 bases). CDR3 length: 15 amino acids. V lost 6 bases and J lost 6, with 15 bases in between. Germline V lookup: CDR1 SSHAT, CDR2 FNYEAQ (reference sequence). The CDR3 coding sequence is TGTGCCAGCAGAAGCGAGACAGGAGGTAATTCACCCCTCCACTTT. This encodes CASRSETGGNSPLHF. Full variable domain (outside the CDR3, taken from reference TRBV7-7 and TRBJ1-6): GAGVSQSPRYKVTKRGQDVTLRCDPISSHATLYWYQQALGQGPEFLTYFNYEAQPDKSGLPSDRFSAERPEGSISTLTIQRTEQRDSAMYRCASRSETGGNSPLHFGNGTRLTVT.

V gene TRBV7-6 combines with J gene TRBJ1-1; D possibly corresponds to TRBD1 (5 bases). This CDR3 spans 12 amino acids. Between the trimmed V and J ends, which lost 5 bases and 4 bases, there was a span of 8 bases. Germline loops: CDR1 SGHVS, CDR2 FNYEAQ. In DNA form, the CDR3 reads TGTGCCAGCAGCCCGGGGGGCACTGAAGCTTTCTTT. It encodes CASSPGGTEAFF.

The chain joins TRBV19 to TRBJ2-7, with D tentatively TRBD1 (8 bases). Looked up from germline, CDR1 is LNHDA and CDR2 is SQIVND (reference sequence). V lost 3 bases and J 2 bases, leaving 14 bases between the germline ends. This CDR3 spans 15 amino acids. This chain's CDR3 is CASSIGQGGPYEQYF. The DNA for the CDR3 is TGTGCCAGTAGTATCGGACAGGGAGGGCCCTACGAGCAGTACTTC.

The V call is TRBV6-5, the J call TRBJ2-7, with D perhaps matching TRBD2 (5 bases). Between the trimmed V and J ends, which lost 2 bases and 4 bases, there was a span of 18 bases. This CDR3 region has 16 residues. Germline-derived CDR1 and CDR2 are MNHEY and SVGAGI. Here the CDR3 reads CASSYARRVGGYEQYF. The CDR3 coding sequence is TGTGCCAGCAGTTACGCACGACGGGTCGGCGGGTACGAGCAGTACTTC.

The CDR3 is CASSDGGGNEQFF. CDR3 nucleotides: TGTGCCAGCAGCGATGGGGGGGGGAATGAGCAGTTCTTC. The chain recombines TRBV9 with TRBJ2-1, with 7 bases aligning to TRBD2. The CDR3 spans 13 residues. V was clipped by 3 bases and J by 7 bases; unmatched bases: 4. The germline CDR1 and CDR2 sequences are SGDLS and YYNGEE. Complete variable domain (other parts from reference TRBV9 and TRBJ2-1): DSGVTQTPKHLITATGQRVTLRCSPRSGDLSVYWYQQSLDQGLQFLIQYYNGEERAKGNILERFSAQQFPDLHSELNLSSLELGDSALYFCASSDGGGNEQFFGPGTRLTVL.

The chain couples TRBV5-1 to TRBJ2-5, with TRBD2 as a possible D gene (6 bases). Trimming took off 2 bases at V and 1 base at J, with 24 bases between the two ends. CDR3 length: 19 residues. Germline assignment: CDR1 SGHRS and CDR2 YFSETQ. The CDR3 DNA follows: TGCGCCAGCAGCTTTCAACGGACTATGACCCAGAATCCCCAAGAGACCCAGTACTTC. Protein: CASSFQRTMTQNPQETQYF.

The rearrangement joins TRBV19 to TRBJ1-1, with D tentatively TRBD1 (5 bases). The germline gives CDR1 LNHDA, CDR2 SQIVND (reference sequence). This CDR3 comprises 14 residues. V was cut by 10 bases and J by 0 bases, with 15 bases left in between. The CDR3: CATSSTAMNTEAFF. The DNA for the CDR3 is TGTGCCACGTCGTCGACAGCAATGAACACTGAAGCTTTCTTT.

The V and J genes are TRBV5-1 and TRBJ2-7; D unresolved. The CDR3 loop spans 14 amino acids. V was pared by 1 base and J by 1 base, with 9 bases between. Per the germline V gene, CDR1 is SGHRS and CDR2 is YFSETQ. The CDR3 loop is CASSLTEVSYEQYF. CDR3 DNA: TGCGCCAGCAGCTTGACAGAAGTTTCCTACGAGCAGTACTTC. Variable domain in full (rest from reference TRBV5-1 and TRBJ2-7): KAGVTQTPRYLIKTRGQQVTLSCSPISGHRSVSWYQQTPGQGLQFLFEYFSETQRNKGNFPGRFSGRQFSNSRSEMNVSTLELGDSALYLCASSLTEVSYEQYFGPGTRLTVT.

The V and J genes are TRBV9 and TRBJ1-2; TRBD1 matches 7 bases. Per germline, CDR1 SGDLS and CDR2 YYNGEE. The V and J ends lost 0 bases and 7 bases, in that order; junction bases with no gene match: 12. The CDR3 runs to 16 residues. The CDR3 DNA sequence: TGTGCCAGCAGCGTAGCCCCCTTTGGTCAGGGGGGTGGCTACACCTTC. It translates to CASSVAPFGQGGGYTF.

The chain recombines TRBV19 with TRBJ1-4; unclear D gene. Trimming took 5 bases from V and 0 from J, leaving 7 bases between them. Germline V CDR1 and CDR2: LNHDA, SQIVND (reference sequence). The CDR3 is 14 residues long. CDR3 bases: TGTGCCAGTAGTGGGAGGGCAACTAATGAAAAACTGTTTTTT. Translation gives CASSGRATNEKLFF.

The chain carries TRBV10-3 and TRBJ2-3; 7 bases are shared with TRBD1. CDR3 size: 14 residues. Germline trimming cut 4 bases from V and 4 bases from J; bases unmatched to any gene: 5. The V gene's germline CDR1 is ENHRY and CDR2 SYGVKD. The CDR3 here is CAISGQGKSDTQYF. CDR3 in DNA: TGTGCCATCAGTGGACAGGGTAAATCAGATACGCAGTATTTT.

V usage is TRBV5-1 and J usage is TRBJ2-4; D is unresolved. The CDR3 has 14 amino acids. Germline V lookup: CDR1 SGHRS, CDR2 YFSETQ. Deletions cut 0 bases from V and 5 bases from J, with 9 bases between. CDR3 nucleotides: TGCGCCAGCAGCTTGGGAGCAAAAGAAAACATTCAGTACTTC. Translation: CASSLGAKENIQYF.